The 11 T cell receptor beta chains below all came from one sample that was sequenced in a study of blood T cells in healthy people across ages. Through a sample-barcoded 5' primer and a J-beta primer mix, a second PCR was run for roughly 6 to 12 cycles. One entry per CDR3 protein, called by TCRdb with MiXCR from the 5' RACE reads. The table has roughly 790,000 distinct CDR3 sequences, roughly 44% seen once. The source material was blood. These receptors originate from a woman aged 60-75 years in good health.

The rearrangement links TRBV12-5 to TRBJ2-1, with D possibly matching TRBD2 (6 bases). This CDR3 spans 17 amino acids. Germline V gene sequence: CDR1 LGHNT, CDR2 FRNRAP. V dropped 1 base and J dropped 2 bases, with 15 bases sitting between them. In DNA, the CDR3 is TGTGCTAGTGGTTTGGGGACGGCGGGACGGACCTACAATGAGCAGTTCTTC. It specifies CASGLGTAGRTYNEQFF. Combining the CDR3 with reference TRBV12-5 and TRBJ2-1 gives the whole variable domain DARVTQTPRHKVTEMGQEVTMRCQPILGHNTVFWYRQTMMQGLELLAYFRNRAPLDDSGMPKDRFSAEMPDATLATLKIQPSEPRDSAVYFCASGLGTAGRTYNEQFFGPGTRLTVL.

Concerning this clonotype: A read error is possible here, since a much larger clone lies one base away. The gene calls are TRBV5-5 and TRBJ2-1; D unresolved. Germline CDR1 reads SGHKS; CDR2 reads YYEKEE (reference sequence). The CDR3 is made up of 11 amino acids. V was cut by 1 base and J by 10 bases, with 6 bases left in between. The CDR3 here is CASSLTHEQFF. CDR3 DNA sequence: TGTGCCAGCAGCTTGACCCACGAGCAGTTCTTC.

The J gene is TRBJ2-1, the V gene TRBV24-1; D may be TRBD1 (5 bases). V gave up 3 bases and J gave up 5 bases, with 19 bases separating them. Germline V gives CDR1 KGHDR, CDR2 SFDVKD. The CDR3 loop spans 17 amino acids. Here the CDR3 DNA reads TGTGCCACCAGTGATCGTATTAAAGGGGTGTCCCACAATGAGCAGTTCTTC. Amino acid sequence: CATSDRIKGVSHNEQFF.

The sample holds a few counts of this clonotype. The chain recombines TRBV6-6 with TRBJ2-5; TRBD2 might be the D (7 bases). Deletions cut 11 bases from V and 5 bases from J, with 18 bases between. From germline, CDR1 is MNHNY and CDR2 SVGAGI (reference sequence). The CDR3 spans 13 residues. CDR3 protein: CAVRGGPGETQYF. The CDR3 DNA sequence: TGTGCCGTAAGGGGGGGGCCGGGGGAGACCCAGTACTTC.

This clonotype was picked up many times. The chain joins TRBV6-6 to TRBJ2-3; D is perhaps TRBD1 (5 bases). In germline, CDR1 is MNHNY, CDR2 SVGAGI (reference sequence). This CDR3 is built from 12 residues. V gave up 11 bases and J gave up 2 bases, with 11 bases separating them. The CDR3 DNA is TGTGCCGCGCTAGGGGACACAGATACGCAGTATTTT. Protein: CAALGDTDTQYF.

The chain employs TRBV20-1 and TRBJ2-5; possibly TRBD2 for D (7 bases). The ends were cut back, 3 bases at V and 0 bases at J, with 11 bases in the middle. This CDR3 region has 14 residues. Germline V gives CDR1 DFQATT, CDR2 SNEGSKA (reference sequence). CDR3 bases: TGCAGTGCTAGTGAGGGGGGGCACCAAGAGACCCAGTACTTC. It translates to CSASEGGHQETQYF.

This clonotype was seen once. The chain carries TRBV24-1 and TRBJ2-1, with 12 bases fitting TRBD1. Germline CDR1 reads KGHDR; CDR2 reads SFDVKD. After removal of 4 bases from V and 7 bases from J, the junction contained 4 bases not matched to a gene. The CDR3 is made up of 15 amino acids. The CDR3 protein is CATSEQGQGANEQFF. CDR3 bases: TGTGCCACCAGTGAACAGGGACAGGGGGCAAATGAGCAGTTCTTC.

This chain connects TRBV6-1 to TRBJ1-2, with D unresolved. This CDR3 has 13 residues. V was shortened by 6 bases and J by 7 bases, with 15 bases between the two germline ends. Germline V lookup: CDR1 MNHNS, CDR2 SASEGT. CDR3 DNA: TGTGCCAGCAGGTTGACGACGTCGGGTGGCTACACCTTC. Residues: CASRLTTSGGYTF.

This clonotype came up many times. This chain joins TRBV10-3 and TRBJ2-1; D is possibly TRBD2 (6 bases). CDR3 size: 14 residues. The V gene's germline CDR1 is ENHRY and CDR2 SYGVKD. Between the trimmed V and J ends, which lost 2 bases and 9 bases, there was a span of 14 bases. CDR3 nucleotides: TGTGCCATCAGTGAGATGGGGACTGCGATTGAGCAGTTCTTC. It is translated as CAISEMGTAIEQFF.

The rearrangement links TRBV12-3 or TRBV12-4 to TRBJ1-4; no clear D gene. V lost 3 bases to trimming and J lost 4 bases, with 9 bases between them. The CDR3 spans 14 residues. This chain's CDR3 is CASSFSANNEKLFF. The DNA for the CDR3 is TGTGCCAGCAGTTTTTCGGCGAATAATGAAAAACTGTTTTTT.

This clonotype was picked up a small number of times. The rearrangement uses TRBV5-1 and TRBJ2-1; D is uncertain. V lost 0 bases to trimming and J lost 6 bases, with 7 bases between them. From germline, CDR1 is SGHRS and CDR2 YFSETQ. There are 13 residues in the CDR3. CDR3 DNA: TGCGCCAGCAGCTTGGCCGGGCGCAATGAGCAGTTCTTC. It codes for CASSLAGRNEQFF. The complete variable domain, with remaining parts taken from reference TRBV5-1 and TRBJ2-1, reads KAGVTQTPRYLIKTRGQQVTLSCSPISGHRSVSWYQQTPGQGLQFLFEYFSETQRNKGNFPGRFSGRQFSNSRSEMNVSTLELGDSALYLCASSLAGRNEQFFGPGTRLTVL.